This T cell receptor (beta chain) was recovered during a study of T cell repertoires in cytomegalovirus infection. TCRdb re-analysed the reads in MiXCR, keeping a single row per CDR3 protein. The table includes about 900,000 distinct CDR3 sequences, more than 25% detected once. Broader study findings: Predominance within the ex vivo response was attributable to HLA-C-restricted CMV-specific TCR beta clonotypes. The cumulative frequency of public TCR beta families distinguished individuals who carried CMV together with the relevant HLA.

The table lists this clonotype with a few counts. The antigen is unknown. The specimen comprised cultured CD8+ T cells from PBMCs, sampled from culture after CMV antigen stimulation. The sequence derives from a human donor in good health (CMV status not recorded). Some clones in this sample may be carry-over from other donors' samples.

CDR3 loop: CASSQDSVTPEAFF. The DNA for the CDR3 is TGCGCCAGCAGCCAGGACAGCGTGACGCCTGAAGCTTTCTTT. The V gene is TRBV4-3, the J gene TRBJ1-1, with a possible D match to TRBD1 (6 bases). Trimming cost V 3 bases and J 6 bases, with 14 bases left between them. Germline V gene data show CDR1 as LGHNA and CDR2 as YSLEER. This CDR3 region has 14 residues.